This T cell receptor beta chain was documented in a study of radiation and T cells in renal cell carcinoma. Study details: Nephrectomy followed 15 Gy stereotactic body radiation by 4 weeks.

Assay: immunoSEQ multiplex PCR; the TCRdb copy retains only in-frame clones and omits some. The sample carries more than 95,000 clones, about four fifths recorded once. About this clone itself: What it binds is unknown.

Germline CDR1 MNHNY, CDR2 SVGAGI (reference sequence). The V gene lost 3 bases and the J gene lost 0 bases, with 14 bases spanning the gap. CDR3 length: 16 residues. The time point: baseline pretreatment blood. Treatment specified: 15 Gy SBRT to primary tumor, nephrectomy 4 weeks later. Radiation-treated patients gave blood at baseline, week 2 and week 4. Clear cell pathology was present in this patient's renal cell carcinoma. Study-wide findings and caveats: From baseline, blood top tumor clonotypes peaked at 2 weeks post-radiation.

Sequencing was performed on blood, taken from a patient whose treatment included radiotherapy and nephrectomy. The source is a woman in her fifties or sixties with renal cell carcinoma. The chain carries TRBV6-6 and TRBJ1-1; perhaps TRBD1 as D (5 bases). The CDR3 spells CASSYERNRLNTEAFF. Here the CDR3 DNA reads TGTGCCAGCAGTTATGAACGGAACAGGTTGAACACTGAAGCTTTCTTT.